This T cell receptor beta chain appears in the sequencing data of a study of blood T cell repertoires in COVID-19. In the study overall: Specimens from acute and convalescent COVID-19 originated in the United States, Italy and Spain. T cells, B-cell-depleted T cells, or PBMCs supplied cDNA or gDNA.

Losses at the gene ends were 0 bases for V and 4 bases for J; bases not matched to a gene: 8. Germline V gene data show CDR1 as LGHDT and CDR2 as YNNKEL (reference sequence). This CDR3 has 17 residues. This clone was found a few times. Per the original data handling: Amplified reference gene primers provided the basis for estimating nucleated cell counts. The assay was immunoSEQ multiplex PCR, and TCRdb's table has in-frame clones only and misses some. That table gives V, J and clone size, and the DNA gave D and trimming. The table records about 89,000 clones, about 80% of them present only once. This sequence joins TRBV3-1 (or the pseudogene TRBV3-2) and TRBJ1-2; 10 positions agree with TRBD1. Sequencing used peripheral blood. This clonotype was sampled from a woman older than 75 with acute or convalescent COVID-19. The CDR3 spells CASSQDLGQGQLYGYTF. In nucleotides, the CDR3 is TGTGCCAGCAGCCAAGATTTGGGACAGGGGCAGCTCTATGGCTACACCTTC.